This entry describes one T cell receptor (beta chain). Its antigen remains unidentified. This sample was taken from a study of blood T cells in healthy people across ages. For the study at large: Every two T cells gave about one barcoded beta molecule via template switching.

Overall study findings and caveats: Versus aged donors, long-lived donors had higher diversity and more naive CD4+ cells.

Trimming shortened V by 6 bases and J by 5 bases, and 8 bases separated the two germline ends. CDR3 length: 12 residues. Germline V gene sequence: CDR1 MNHNS, CDR2 SASEGT. The use of a sample-barcoded 5' primer and a J-beta primer mix characterized a second PCR of roughly 7 to 12 cycles. TCRdb reprocessed the 5' RACE reads with MiXCR, giving one entry per CDR3 protein. The sample holds approximately 1.5 million distinct CDR3 sequences, around 35% seen once. The study recruited healthy Caucasian donors from Russia who were aged about 6 to 95. The origin of this receptor is a woman aged 25 to 45 in good health. The chain has TRBV6-1 and TRBJ2-1, with D perhaps matching TRBD1 (6 bases). Material: blood. The CDR3 region has the DNA TGTGCCAGCAGGGACAGACACAATGAGCAGTTCTTC. Protein product: CASRDRHNEQFF.